The 12 T cell receptor beta chains below all came from one sample that was sequenced in a study of T cells after yellow fever vaccination. TCRdb used MiXCR to reprocess the 5' RACE reads, holding one entry per CDR3 protein. The sample holds about 29,000 distinct CDR3 sequences; over 4.5% are singletons and the top ten take under 50%. The specimen was CD8+ T cells sorted from PBMCs, collected 10 days after the yellow fever booster vaccination. Receptors originate from a man aged 25 to 45 who received the YFV17D yellow fever vaccine.

This clonotype was picked up many times. The CDR3 region has the DNA TGTGCCAGCAGCCCCCAGGGGAGTTTCTACAATGAGCAGTTCTTC. This encodes CASSPQGSFYNEQFF. V and J are TRBV12-3 or TRBV12-4 and TRBJ2-1; D perhaps matches TRBD1 (6 bases). The V and J ends lost 6 bases and 3 bases respectively, with 15 bases between them. CDR3 size: 15 residues.

This clonotype has at least ten counts. The rearrangement joins TRBV7-6 to TRBJ2-1; 11 nucleotides match TRBD1. The CDR3 is made up of 16 amino acids. Germline V gene sequence: CDR1 SGHVS, CDR2 FNYEAQ. Trimming took 1 base from V and 4 from J; bases not matched to a gene: 3. This CDR3 reads CASSLGTGGLYNEQFF. The CDR3 bases are TGTGCCAGCAGCTTAGGGACAGGGGGCTTATACAATGAGCAGTTCTTC.

This clonotype was recorded many times. V usage is TRBV12-3 or TRBV12-4 and J usage is TRBJ2-2; 8 nucleotides agree with TRBD2. The CDR3 contains 14 residues. V lost 5 bases, J lost 6 bases, and 5 bases stayed unmatched. For the CDR3, the DNA is TGTGCCAGCAGTGTCGGACTAGCCCCCGGGGAGCTGTTTTTT. Its protein is CASSVGLAPGELFF.

This clonotype came up many times. V is TRBV27 and J is TRBJ2-1; maybe TRBD1 (6 bases). The CDR3 contains 13 residues. Trimming pared 5 bases from V and 9 bases from J, leaving 14 bases between. CDR1 is MNHEY and CDR2 is SMNVEV in the germline V gene (reference sequence). In nucleotides, the CDR3 is TGTGCCAGCAGTCTGGACAGCCCAGGTGAGCAGTTCTTC. Amino acid sequence: CASSLDSPGEQFF.

This clonotype was seen ten or more times. Germline and junction disagree at one end, which may indicate a read error. The rearrangement joins TRBV5-1 to TRBJ2-7, with TRBD2 matching 9 bases. The CDR3 length is 11 residues. Per the germline V gene, CDR1 is SGHRS and CDR2 is YFSETQ. In DNA, the CDR3 is TGCGCCAGCAGCTGTCGCGCGGGAGGGCTCTTC. Its translation is CASSCRAGGLF.

This clonotype was counted at least ten times. This chain uses TRBV2 with TRBJ2-7, with D uncertain. Germline CDR1 SNHLY, CDR2 FYNNEI. The CDR3 has 11 amino acids. V was cut by 6 bases and J by 2 bases, with 5 bases left in between. The CDR3 reads CASRRTYEQYF. The DNA of the CDR3 is TGTGCCAGCAGAAGGACCTACGAGCAGTACTTC.

This clonotype was observed at least ten times. The chain carries TRBV12-3 or TRBV12-4 and TRBJ2-1; TRBD2 is a possible D gene (5 bases). V was cut by 2 bases and J by 8 bases, with 13 bases left in between. There are 14 residues in the CDR3. The CDR3: CASSLLPRADEQFF. Here the CDR3 DNA reads TGTGCCAGCAGTTTACTACCGAGGGCGGATGAGCAGTTCTTC.

This clonotype occurred many times. The chain has TRBV5-4 and TRBJ2-7; perhaps TRBD2 as D (6 bases). This CDR3 contains 15 residues. In germline, CDR1 is SGHNT, CDR2 YYREEE (reference sequence). The germline V and J ends were trimmed by 2 bases and 6 bases, with 18 bases remaining between them. The CDR3 nucleotides are TGTGCCAGCAGCTTCCCGGGGGACCGGACCGGCGAGCAGTACTTC. Encoded protein: CASSFPGDRTGEQYF.

This clonotype has a count of ten or more. The gene calls are TRBV15 and TRBJ1-1; possible D gene TRBD1, 5 bases. The CDR3 runs 13 residues. CDR1 LNHNV and CDR2 YYDKDF come from the germline V gene (reference sequence). With 1 base removed from V and 5 bases from J, the gap between germline ends came to 8 bases. CDR3 in amino acids: CATSRVGGTEAFF. The CDR3 region has the DNA TGTGCCACCAGCAGAGTGGGGGGGACTGAAGCTTTCTTT.

This clonotype showed up many times. The chain employs TRBV18 and TRBJ2-7; D is tentatively TRBD1 or TRBD2 (5 bases each). Germline V lookup: CDR1 KGHSH, CDR2 LQKENI. V lost 5 bases and J 1 base, leaving 15 bases between the germline ends. The CDR3 runs 15 residues. The CDR3 DNA follows: TGTGCCAGCTCATCTGCCGGGACCGATTCCTACGAGCAGTACTTC. Protein sequence: CASSSAGTDSYEQYF.

This clonotype occurred many times. CDR3 in amino acids: CASSPTSEPPLQNEQFF. CDR3 nucleotides: TGTGCCAGCTCACCAACTAGTGAACCGCCTCTTCAAAATGAGCAGTTCTTC. This chain uses TRBV18 with TRBJ2-1; D perhaps matches TRBD2 (5 bases). Trimming stripped 2 bases from V and 7 bases from J, with 21 bases between. This CDR3 is built from 17 residues. Germline values: CDR1 KGHSH, CDR2 LQKENI. Variable domain in full (rest from reference TRBV18 and TRBJ2-1): NAGVMQNPRHLVRRRGQEARLRCSPMKGHSHVYWYRQLPEEGLKFMVYLQKENIIDESGMPKERFSAEFPKEGPSILRIQQVVRGDSAAYFCASSPTSEPPLQNEQFFGPGTRLTVL.

This clonotype is medium-sized (0.01 to 0.1%) within its sample. The chain links TRBV7-9 to TRBJ2-7; D could derive from TRBD1 or TRBD2 (5 bases each). This CDR3 is built from 15 residues. V lost 5 bases and J 3 bases, leaving 17 bases between the germline ends. The germline gives CDR1 SEHNR, CDR2 FQNEAQ (reference sequence). This chain's CDR3 is CASSPFGTEVYEQYF. CDR3 nucleotides: TGTGCCAGCAGCCCGTTTGGGACGGAGGTCTACGAGCAGTACTTC.